This section outlines one T cell receptor beta chain sequence together with its context. The antigen is not known. This entry comes from a study of shared clonotypes between healthy human individuals. Study-wide context: Participating donors consisted of a couple of women and a few men aged 18 to 49.

The study, taken as a whole, reports: What rarefaction showed was incomplete sorted-subset sequencing despite large depth.

Every subset had its genomic DNA shared out evenly among several immunoSEQ plates. Some 30,000 T cell genomes, or roughly 180 ng DNA, went into the sorted-subset replicate PCRs. The table came from immunoSEQ multiplex PCR; TCRdb's copy has only in-frame clones and leaves some out. The sample contains around 2,000,000 clones, 95% of which appear only once. The CDR3 is made up of 15 amino acids. The V segment lost 6 bases and the J segment 0 bases; nucleotides outside the gene matches: 9. The sequence came from a man in his late teens or twenties in good health. Material: naive CD4+ T cells sorted from blood. Subset here: CD45RA+ positively selected. The J gene is TRBJ2-7, the V gene TRBV5-3; 7 bases align to TRBD1. TRBV5-3 is identified as an open reading frame with a role that is uncertain. The CDR3 DNA is TGTGCCAGAATAATTTGGGGACAGATCTCCTACGAGCAGTACTTC. Amino acids: CARIIWGQISYEQYF.